The 9 T cell receptor beta chains below were found in one sample sequenced in a study of T cells in Graves' hyperthyroidism and ophthalmopathy. The TCR beta CDR3 regions underwent amplification using RNA transcripts as the source. HTBI primers were the set used in a first-round RT-PCR of the TCR CDR3. TCRdb reprocessed the multiplex PCR reads via MiXCR and lists one record per CDR3 protein. Among around 600,000 distinct CDR3 sequences listed, nearly 45% were seen once. The material sequenced was peripheral blood or thyroid tissue (not recorded which). These receptors came from an adult man with Graves' disease, either hyperthyroidism or ophthalmopathy (not recorded which).

This chain joins TRBV11-1 and TRBJ1-6; D is ambiguous. Germline V CDR1 and CDR2: SGHAT, FQDESV (reference sequence). The V end lost 8 bases, the J end lost 10 bases, and 9 bases lay between the germline ends. The CDR3 has 11 residues. CDR3 nucleotides: TGTGCCAGCGCGCTGGGGTCACCCCTCCACTTT. Its protein product is CASALGSPLHF.

The chain links TRBV2 to TRBJ1-2; 8 bases match TRBD1. Germline V gene data show CDR1 as SNHLY and CDR2 as FYNNEI. V shed 6 bases and J 4 bases; nucleotides not matched to a gene: 16. The CDR3 length is 17 residues. CDR3 in amino acids: CASSLEVGRGQVYGYTF. The DNA of the CDR3 is TGTGCCAGCAGCTTGGAGGTTGGCAGGGGGCAGGTCTATGGCTACACCTTC.

Worth noting for this clonotype: An end of the junction differs from the germline gene, which may be a read error. This chain links TRBV7-9 with TRBJ1-1; tentative D call: TRBD1 (6 bases). The CDR3 runs 14 residues. CDR1 is SEHNR, CDR2 FQNEAQ, per germline (reference sequence). CDR3 amino acids: CASSLDRPTAEAFF. In DNA, the CDR3 is TGCGCCAGCAGCTTAGACAGGCCCACCGCGGAAGCTTTCTTT.

In its sample, this clonotype was seen many times. The chain employs TRBV7-8 and TRBJ1-6, with a weak D call TRBD1 (6 bases). Germline CDR1 SGHVS, CDR2 FQNEAQ. CDR3 size: 15 residues. V was shortened by 1 base and J by 10 bases, with 14 bases between the two germline ends. The CDR3 nucleotides are TGTGCCAGCAGCTTAGGAGTTAACAGGGCGTCACCCCTCCACTTT. The encoded protein is CASSLGVNRASPLHF.

This clonotype was picked up a small number of times. The V call is TRBV19, the J call TRBJ1-6; D may be TRBD1 (6 bases). From germline, CDR1 is LNHDA and CDR2 SQIVND (reference sequence). V was trimmed by 6 bases and J by 5 bases, leaving 11 bases between them. The length of the CDR3 is 14 residues. CDR3 DNA: TGTGCCAGTAGAGTATGGACAGATAATTCACCCCTCCACTTT. Its protein product is CASRVWTDNSPLHF.

The rearrangement uses TRBV7-8 and TRBJ2-5; TRBD2 matches at 9 bases. Trimming cost V 5 bases and J 5 bases; bases outside gene matches: 9. Germline V gene sequence: CDR1 SGHVS, CDR2 FQNEAQ. The CDR3 runs 15 residues. In DNA form, the CDR3 reads TGTGCCAGCAGCCGAGATAGCGGGAGACTGGAGACCCAGTACTTC. It specifies CASSRDSGRLETQYF.

The chain joins TRBV7-9 to TRBJ1-1; perhaps TRBD1 as D (6 bases). V lost 4 bases and J lost 3, with 21 bases in between. The CDR3 runs to 17 residues. Germline lookup yields CDR1 SEHNR and CDR2 FQNEAQ (reference sequence). CDR3 in amino acids: CASSSTILQGEDTEAFF. CDR3 nucleotides: TGTGCCAGCAGCTCAACAATACTACAGGGAGAGGACACTGAAGCTTTCTTT.

This clonotype was detected ten times or more. The rearrangement links TRBV10-2 to TRBJ1-2, with a possible D match to TRBD1 (5 bases). The CDR3 loop spans 14 amino acids. Germline values: CDR1 WSHSY, CDR2 SAAADI. Deletions cut 4 bases from V and 3 bases from J, with 12 bases between. CDR3 DNA sequence: TGCGCCAGCAGTGTGGGGTCCAGGGACTATGGCTACACCTTC. This sequence encodes CASSVGSRDYGYTF.

The V gene is TRBV11-2, the J gene TRBJ1-1, with TRBD1 matching over 7 bases. The V gene end was trimmed by 8 bases and the J gene end by 3 bases; junction bases not matched to a gene: 9. The CDR3 has 14 amino acids. Germline V gene data show CDR1 as SGHAT and CDR2 as FQNNGV. DNA of the CDR3: TGTGCCAGCGGCGCGGGCACAGGGGACACTGAAGCTTTCTTT. Translating it yields CASGAGTGDTEAFF.